The source of this T cell receptor (beta chain) is a study of T cell responses to AZD1222 COVID-19 vaccine. The table came from immunoSEQ multiplex PCR; TCRdb's copy has only in-frame clones and leaves some out. The table lists approximately 170,000 clones, about 83% of them singletons. Second-dose intervals near 4 or 12 weeks were combined. This CDR3 region has 14 residues. Germline V gives CDR1 SGHRS, CDR2 YFSETQ. V gave up 0 bases and J gave up 3 bases, with 7 bases separating them. Study-wide results and caveats: Close to half of all spike-specific TCRs reportedly target regions of the variants that are unmutated. Samples come after the peak T cell response, not at day 14. There were mostly white British donors and more females than males, and clonal diversity was possibly underestimated.

For this clone: No antigen is known for it.

The chain recombines TRBV5-1 with TRBJ2-1; unclear D gene. Sequenced here: peripheral blood, sampled 28 days after the second AZD1222 dose. The TCR comes from an adult who received the AZD1222 COVID-19 vaccine. CDR3 bases: TGCGCCAGCAGCTTGGCCCCAGACTACAATGAGCAGTTCTTC. It yields the protein CASSLAPDYNEQFF.